This T cell receptor (beta chain) was recovered during a study of OX40 agonist ivuxolimab in advanced cancers. Study information: Earlier anti-PD-1, anti-PD-L1 or anti-CTLA-4 therapy was permitted; over 35% had received some. Study-wide results and limits: Partial responders at 0.1-3.0 mg/kg showed near-lowest clonal expansion.

Exclusion applied to patients with autoimmune disease history or systemic immunosuppression. Sampled blood was obtained at baseline, cycle 4 day 1, and cycle 7 day 1. The CDR3 totals 14 residues. Germline CDR1 reads SGHTA; CDR2 reads FQGTGA. The germline V and J ends were trimmed by 5 bases and 7 bases, with 15 bases remaining between them. Method: immunoSEQ multiplex PCR; TCRdb's copy keeps in-frame clones and lacks some. The sample yields approximately 81,000 clones, around 89% seen once. For this clone: Its antigen is not known.

The V call is TRBV7-3, the J call TRBJ2-1; tentative D call: TRBD1 (7 bases). This material consisted of CD4+ or CD8+ T cells sorted from blood, taken in a trial of the OX40 agonist ivuxolimab. This receptor was identified in an adult with an advanced solid tumor such as melanoma, head and neck, liver or kidney cancer. This CDR3 reads CASSQGGLGNEQFF. CDR3 in DNA: TGTGCCAGCAGCCAGGGGGGCCTCGGGAATGAGCAGTTCTTC.